These 31 T cell receptor beta chains originate from one sample sequenced in a study of vaccination and CD4 T cells after COVID-19. Cultured CD4+ T cell DNA underwent sequencing with the Oncomine TCR Beta short-read assay. TCRdb ran MiXCR on the PCR reads and lists one entry per CDR3 protein. The data hold over 20,000 distinct CDR3 sequences, with roughly 40% observed a single time. This sample's treatment: roughly 10-day PBMC culture with coronavirus spike peptide pools or control peptides (ViraFEST assay). Their recognized antigens are unknown. Sequenced: CD4+ T cells from blood, cultured in vitro. These receptors came from a human donor who had recovered from COVID-19.

The rearrangement uses TRBV29-1 and TRBJ2-5, with 9 nucleotides matching TRBD1. The CDR3 covers 12 residues. The ends lost 6 bases at V and 5 bases at J; junction bases unmatched: 4. Germline CDR1 reads SQVTM; CDR2 reads ANQGSEA. As DNA, the CDR3 is TGCAGCGTGGGACAGGGACCGGAGACCCAGTACTTC. Its protein is CSVGQGPETQYF.

V gene TRBV20-1 combines with J gene TRBJ2-7; D perhaps matches TRBD2 (6 bases). Germline V gene lookup returns CDR1 DFQATT and CDR2 SNEGSKA (reference sequence). Deletions cut 3 bases from V and 2 bases from J, with 14 bases between. The CDR3 loop spans 14 amino acids. DNA of the CDR3: TGCAGTGCTAGCCCCACCGGGACTGCCTACGAGCAGTACTTC. Its translation is CSASPTGTAYEQYF.

The genes are TRBV28 and TRBJ1-5, with D possibly being TRBD1 (6 bases). V lost 3 bases to trimming and J lost 4 bases, with 16 bases between them. CDR3 length: 16 amino acids. CDR1 is MDHEN, CDR2 SYDVKM, per germline. The DNA for the CDR3 is TGTGCCAGCAGTTTCCCTACATCAGGGGTAAATCAGCCCCAGCATTTT. This translates into CASSFPTSGVNQPQHF.

This clonotype was found a few times. This chain connects TRBV7-2 to TRBJ2-1; possibly TRBD2 for D (6 bases). Germline CDR1 and CDR2: SGHTA and FQGNSA. Trimming left V 5 bases short and J 9 bases short, with 17 bases between. The CDR3 extends over 14 amino acids. CDR3 amino acids: CASSVGLVAFEQFF. CDR3 DNA: TGTGCCAGCAGCGTGGGACTTGTGGCTTTTGAGCAGTTCTTC.

The chain employs TRBV7-2 and TRBJ2-1; 7 bases are shared with TRBD2. The CDR3 totals 15 residues. Germline V CDR1 and CDR2: SGHTA, FQGNSA. V shed 3 bases and J 8 bases; nucleotides not matched to a gene: 10. The CDR3 reads CASSLGGGRRHEQFF. In nucleotides, the CDR3 is TGTGCCAGCAGCTTGGGGGGGGGAAGAAGGCATGAGCAGTTCTTC. The full variable domain, with the rest looked up from reference TRBV7-2 and TRBJ2-1, is GAGVSQSPSNKVTEKGKDVELRCDPISGHTALYWYRQSLGQGLEFLIYFQGNSAPDKSGLPSDRFSAERTGGSVSTLTIQRTQQEDSAVYLCASSLGGGRRHEQFFGPGTRLTVL.

This clonotype has a single count. Compared with germline, one end of the junction differs, possibly owing to a read error. The V and J genes are TRBV7-2 and TRBJ2-3; 9 bases match TRBD2. This CDR3 spans 14 amino acids. Germline V gene lookup returns CDR1 SGHTA and CDR2 FQGNSA. In DNA form, the CDR3 reads TGTGCCAGCAGATTGGGACTAGCCACAGATGCGCAGTATTTT. Protein sequence: CASRLGLATDAQYF.

Comment on this clonotype: At one end, the junction sequence differs from germline, possibly due to a read error. The gene calls are TRBV2 and TRBJ2-7, with D tentatively TRBD1 (6 bases). From germline, CDR1 is SNHLY and CDR2 FYNNEI. The CDR3 is 14 amino acids. The CDR3 DNA reads TGTGCCAGCAGCGAAGTGGGGGCCTCCTACGAGCAGTACTTC. This gives the protein CASSEVGASYEQYF.

This clonotype was counted a few times. This chain links TRBV28 with TRBJ2-1, with unresolved D. The length of the CDR3 is 10 residues. Trimming took off 7 bases at V and 7 bases at J, with 5 bases between the two ends. Germline V gene sequence: CDR1 MDHEN, CDR2 SYDVKM. The CDR3 sequence: CASMSNEQFF. The CDR3 nucleotides are TGTGCCAGCATGTCAAATGAGCAGTTCTTC.

The CDR3 region has the DNA TGTGCCAGCAGTTTGGGTAGGGGGCGAAACTATGGCTACACCTTC. It yields the protein CASSLGRGRNYGYTF. The V call is TRBV28, the J call TRBJ1-2, with 7 bases that match TRBD1. Germline V gene data show CDR1 as MDHEN and CDR2 as SYDVKM. This CDR3 comprises 15 residues. Unmatched junction bases numbered 6, after V lost 3 bases and J lost 2 bases.

V is TRBV11-2 and J is TRBJ1-1; D unresolved. V lost 0 bases, J lost 1 base, and 9 bases lay in between. The CDR3 is made up of 15 amino acids. CDR1 is SGHAT, CDR2 FQNNGV, per germline. CDR3 coding DNA: TGTGCCAGCAGCTTAGACGCCGGGAGGAACACTGAAGCTTTCTTT. Its translation is CASSLDAGRNTEAFF. The variable domain in full, completed from reference TRBV11-2 and TRBJ1-1, reads EAGVAQSPRYKIIEKRQSVAFWCNPISGHATLYWYQQILGQGPKLLIQFQNNGVVDDSQLPKDRFSAERLKGVDSTLKIQPAKLEDSAVYLCASSLDAGRNTEAFFGQGTRLTVV.

Comment on this clonotype: The missing conserved phenylalanine or tryptophan at the end of this CDR3 makes a read error likely. The chain couples TRBV6-5 to TRBJ1-1; 11 bases agree with TRBD1. The germline V gene encodes CDR1 MNHEY and CDR2 SVGAGI. This CDR3 has 15 amino acids. V shed 0 bases and J 6 bases; nucleotides not matched to a gene: 3. The chain's CDR3 is CASSYSGTGGAEAFY. As DNA, the CDR3 is TGTGCCAGCAGTTACTCGGGGACAGGGGGGGCTGAAGCTTTCTAT.

The chain joins TRBV7-8 to TRBJ2-7; 11 bases line up with TRBD2. This CDR3 spans 16 amino acids. Germline V gene data show CDR1 as SGHVS and CDR2 as FQNEAQ. V lost 6 bases to trimming and J lost 1 base; unmatched junction nucleotides: 8. The DNA of the CDR3 is TGTGCCAGCAGTCCGACCGGGACTAGCGGTTCCTACGAGCAGTACTTC. It specifies CASSPTGTSGSYEQYF.

This sequence joins TRBV6-1 and TRBJ2-3, with 8 bases identical to TRBD2. Germline V gene sequence: CDR1 MNHNS, CDR2 SASEGT. There are 15 residues in the CDR3. The V gene end was trimmed by 5 bases and the J gene end by 2 bases; junction bases not matched to a gene: 6. The CDR3 sequence: CASSPSGRPTDTQYF. The CDR3 region has the DNA TGTGCCAGCAGTCCCAGCGGGAGACCCACAGATACGCAGTATTTT.

This clonotype was counted a few times. This chain connects TRBV10-3 to TRBJ1-5, with TRBD1 identical over 7 bases. V lost 2 bases and J lost 6; bases outside the gene matches: 7. Germline CDR1 ENHRY, CDR2 SYGVKD. CDR3 length: 15 residues. The DNA of the CDR3 is TGTGCCATCAGTGAGGATCCAGGGGGACTTCAGCCCCAGCATTTT. This encodes CAISEDPGGLQPQHF.

This clonotype occurred a few times. This chain joins TRBV20-1 and TRBJ2-3, with unresolved D. Trimming cost V 5 bases and J 2 bases, with 14 bases left between them. Germline CDR1 reads DFQATT; CDR2 reads SNEGSKA (reference sequence). The CDR3 is 14 amino acids. The CDR3 is CSAPTGAHTDTQYF. The CDR3 coding sequence is TGCAGTGCTCCTACGGGCGCGCACACAGATACGCAGTATTTT.

V usage is TRBV6-4 and J usage is TRBJ1-2, with 9 bases matching TRBD1. V was pared by 2 bases and J by 8 bases, with 9 bases of the junction left unmatched. This CDR3 comprises 15 residues. The germline V gene has CDR1 MRHNA and CDR2 SNTAGT. CDR3 nucleotides: TGTGCCAGCAGTGACATCTCTACAGGGGGCTCGGGCTACACCTTC. Translated, it gives CASSDISTGGSGYTF.

To note about this clonotype: The junction differs from germline at one of its ends, possibly a read error. The chain recombines TRBV20-1 with TRBJ1-2, with TRBD1 identical over 8 bases. Germline CDR1 reads DFQATT; CDR2 reads SNEGSKA (reference sequence). The CDR3 runs 12 residues. The CDR3 DNA reads TGCAGTGCTAGACCTGGACAGGGACGGGTCGCCTTC. Translation: CSARPGQGRVAF.

This chain connects TRBV7-8 to TRBJ2-2, with TRBD1 matching 7 bases. V dropped 2 bases and J dropped 10; count of bases not matched to a gene: 4. From germline, CDR1 is SGHVS and CDR2 FQNEAQ. CDR3 length: 13 amino acids. CDR3 loop: CASSLRQGMELFF. In DNA, the CDR3 is TGTGCCAGCAGCTTAAGACAGGGAATGGAGCTGTTTTTT. The whole variable domain, filled in from reference TRBV7-8 and TRBJ2-2, reads GAGVSQSPRYKVAKRGQDVALRCDPISGHVSLFWYQQALGQGPEFLTYFQNEAQLDKSGLPSDRFFAERPEGSVSTLKIQRTQQEDSAVYLCASSLRQGMELFFGEGSRLTVL.

In its sample, this clonotype was seen a few times. The chain employs TRBV20-1 and TRBJ1-2; TRBD1 agrees at 7 bases. This CDR3 region has 13 residues. V was pared by 7 bases and J by 5 bases, with 10 bases of the junction left unmatched. Germline values: CDR1 DFQATT, CDR2 SNEGSKA (reference sequence). The DNA for the CDR3 is TGCAGTGGTCTAGACAGGGTTAGGTATGGCTACACCTTC. It specifies CSGLDRVRYGYTF.

This clonotype turned up a few times. The chain links TRBV10-3 to TRBJ1-1; D perhaps matches TRBD1 (6 bases). Germline-derived CDR1 and CDR2 are ENHRY and SYGVKD. With 2 bases removed from V and 4 bases from J, the gap between germline ends came to 11 bases. The CDR3 runs 14 residues. The CDR3 loop is CAISENTGLTEAFF. The CDR3 nucleotides are TGTGCCATCAGTGAGAATACAGGGCTCACTGAAGCTTTCTTT.

This clonotype was seen more than once but under ten times. V usage is TRBV28 and J usage is TRBJ1-5; D not resolved. The CDR3 spans 13 residues. With 7 bases removed from V and 0 bases from J, the gap between germline ends came to 7 bases. Germline V CDR1 and CDR2: MDHEN, SYDVKM. The CDR3 here is CASMLYSNQPQHF. DNA of the CDR3: TGTGCCAGCATGCTGTATAGCAATCAGCCCCAGCATTTT.

In this sample, this clonotype turned up a few times. V and J are TRBV15 and TRBJ2-3, with TRBD2 matching 7 bases. Germline V gene sequence: CDR1 LNHNV, CDR2 YYDKDF (reference sequence). Losses at the gene ends were 2 bases for V and 0 bases for J; bases not matched to a gene: 11. The CDR3 length is 18 residues. The CDR3 loop reads CATSRPGSPGGSTDTQYF. The CDR3, as DNA: TGTGCCACCAGCAGACCCGGATCCCCCGGGGGGAGCACAGATACGCAGTATTTT.

The CDR3 nucleotides are TGTGCCATCAGTGCGGGACAAAACTATGGCTACACCTTC. Its translation: CAISAGQNYGYTF. The V call is TRBV10-3, the J call TRBJ1-2; possible D gene TRBD1, 6 bases. The CDR3 is made up of 13 amino acids. CDR1 is ENHRY and CDR2 is SYGVKD in the germline V gene. V lost 4 bases, J lost 2 bases, and 8 bases lay in between.

This clonotype was found a few times. The genes are TRBV20-1 and TRBJ2-3; possibly TRBD2 for D (7 bases). The CDR3 runs 13 residues. Trimming stripped 8 bases from V and 2 bases from J, with 14 bases between. CDR1 DFQATT and CDR2 SNEGSKA come from the germline V gene (reference sequence). The CDR3 here is CSPRGAPTDTQYF. The CDR3, as DNA: TGCAGTCCCCGGGGGGCCCCCACAGATACGCAGTATTTT.

This clonotype was observed a handful of times. The chain is built from TRBV6-4 and TRBJ1-6; D possibly corresponds to TRBD1 (6 bases). Trimming left V 6 bases short and J 3 bases short, with 15 bases between. The CDR3 consists of 16 residues. Per the germline V gene, CDR1 is MRHNA and CDR2 is SNTAGT. The CDR3 nucleotides are TGTGCCAGCAGATTGCAGGACAGAAACTATAATTCACCCCTCCACTTT. Protein sequence: CASRLQDRNYNSPLHF.

The V gene is TRBV20-1, the J gene TRBJ1-4; 8 bases are shared with TRBD1. Losses at the gene ends were 0 bases for V and 6 bases for J; bases not matched to a gene: 3. This CDR3 has 14 amino acids. Germline CDR1 reads DFQATT; CDR2 reads SNEGSKA (reference sequence). CDR3 region: CSARDRTGYEKLFF. The CDR3, as DNA: TGCAGTGCTAGAGATAGGACAGGGTATGAAAAACTGTTTTTT.

This clonotype showed up just a few times. The CDR3 loop reads CASSSPDRVGYEQYF. CDR3 coding DNA: TGTGCCAGCAGTTCCCCGGACAGGGTAGGATACGAGCAGTACTTC. This chain links TRBV27 with TRBJ2-7; 8 nucleotides agree with TRBD1. Germline CDR1 is MNHEY and CDR2 is SMNVEV (reference sequence). This CDR3 comprises 15 residues. After removal of 4 bases from V and 4 bases from J, the junction contained 9 bases not matched to a gene.

This clonotype was picked up a small number of times. The chain links TRBV6-1 to TRBJ1-5; 7 positions agree with TRBD1. The CDR3 is 14 amino acids. Germline V gene data show CDR1 as MNHNS and CDR2 as SASEGT. The trim removed 7 bases at V and 1 base at J, leaving 4 bases unmatched. CDR3 DNA sequence: TGTGCCAGCACAGGCAGGGGGAGCAATCAGCCCCAGCATTTT. This translates into CASTGRGSNQPQHF.

The CDR3 reads CASSINRGSDEKLFF. CDR3 nucleotide sequence: TGCGCCAGCAGCATTAACAGGGGTTCCGATGAAAAACTGTTTTTT. The chain is built from TRBV5-1 and TRBJ1-4, with 7 positions matching TRBD1. The V segment lost 4 bases and the J segment 6 bases; nucleotides outside the gene matches: 9. Germline V lookup: CDR1 SGHRS, CDR2 YFSETQ. This CDR3 region has 15 residues.

In this sample, this clonotype turned up a few times. The chain links TRBV6-5 to TRBJ1-2; TRBD1 might be the D (5 bases). V shed 2 bases and J shed 2 bases, with 12 bases lying between them. CDR1 is MNHEY and CDR2 is SVGAGI in the germline V gene. This CDR3 contains 15 residues. The CDR3 region is CASSYRGAGNYGYTF. CDR3 DNA sequence: TGTGCCAGCAGTTACCGGGGCGCAGGGAACTATGGCTACACCTTC.

This chain links TRBV7-6 with TRBJ2-7; D gene uncertain. The CDR3 consists of 13 residues. From germline, CDR1 is SGHVS and CDR2 FNYEAQ. V was pared by 4 bases and J by 3 bases, with 10 bases between. The CDR3 DNA is TGTGCCAGCAGCTCCTCGGTCTTCTACGAGCAGTACTTC. As protein: CASSSSVFYEQYF.